The 18 T cell receptor beta chains below come from one sample, sequenced in a study of blood T cell repertoires in COVID-19. The repertoire was sequenced with immunoSEQ multiplex PCR; TCRdb's copy has only in-frame clones and lacks some. The sample carries 130,000 or so clones, roughly 86% recorded once. The material sequenced was peripheral blood. The receptors were gathered from a human donor in a cohort sampled during active COVID-19.

This clone was seen just once. The chain joins TRBV12-3 or TRBV12-4 to TRBJ1-1; D is perhaps TRBD1 (5 bases). CDR3 length equals 13 residues. The V and J ends lost 5 bases and 11 bases respectively, with 18 bases between them. CDR3 protein: CASSPELSGYAFF. For the CDR3, the DNA is TGTGCCAGCAGTCCAGAATTATCAGGGTATGCTTTCTTT.

The CDR3 DNA is TGTGCCAGCAGGTTGGGGAGCTCCTATAATTCACCCCTCCACTTT. Protein product: CASRLGSSYNSPLHF. The rearrangement links TRBV6-5 to TRBJ1-6; D remains ambiguous. This CDR3 is 15 amino acids long. Germline CDR1 is MNHEY and CDR2 is SVGAGI. The V gene lost 6 bases and the J gene lost 0 bases, with 9 bases spanning the gap.

This clone was detected only once. This chain uses TRBV5-1 with TRBJ2-7, with TRBD2 identical over 8 bases. The CDR3 sequence is 16 residues long. The V gene end was trimmed by 0 bases and the J gene end by 7 bases; junction bases not matched to a gene: 12. Germline V lookup: CDR1 SGHRS, CDR2 YFSETQ. CDR3 bases: TGCGCCAGCAGCTTGGAGCTCGGAGCGGGGGCGGGAGAGCAGTACTTC. Protein sequence: CASSLELGAGAGEQYF.

The gene calls are TRBV7-9 and TRBJ2-5; 10 nucleotides agree with TRBD1. The trim removed 0 bases at V and 5 bases at J, leaving 3 bases unmatched. The CDR3 is 15 residues long. The V gene's germline CDR1 is SEHNR and CDR2 FQNEAQ (reference sequence). The CDR3: CASSLATGGRETQYF. In DNA, the CDR3 is TGTGCCAGCAGCTTAGCGACAGGGGGCCGGGAGACCCAGTACTTC.

J is TRBJ1-6 and V is TRBV6-5, with 8 bases matching TRBD1. Germline loops: CDR1 MNHEY, CDR2 SVGAGI. The CDR3 extends over 15 amino acids. V shed 5 bases and J 3 bases; nucleotides not matched to a gene: 3. The CDR3 loop is CASSTTGDYNSPLHF. The CDR3 bases are TGTGCCAGCAGTACGACAGGGGACTATAATTCACCCCTCCACTTT.

The V and J genes are TRBV9 and TRBJ1-6; 10 nucleotides agree with TRBD1. The J segment lost 9 bases and the V segment lost 4 bases, leaving 7 bases of the junction unmatched. The CDR3 sequence is 15 residues long. Germline V gives CDR1 SGDLS, CDR2 YYNGEE. The CDR3 region is CASSPRQGAGSPLHF. CDR3 DNA sequence: TGTGCCAGCAGCCCTCGACAGGGGGCCGGTTCACCCCTCCACTTT.

A single count supports this clone. The rearrangement links TRBV10-3 to TRBJ1-6, with 7 positions matching TRBD1. J was trimmed by 5 bases and V by 8 bases; bases with no gene match: 6. CDR3 size: 14 residues. The germline V gene has CDR1 ENHRY and CDR2 SYGVKD. CDR3 loop: CAIGRDRDNSPLHF. The CDR3, as DNA: TGTGCCATCGGGCGGGACAGAGATAATTCACCCCTCCACTTT.

The chain uses TRBV9 and TRBJ2-3; 8 nucleotides line up with TRBD1. V trimming: 3 bases; J trimming: 5 bases; junction bases outside the gene matches: 8. CDR3 size: 15 residues. CDR1 and CDR2 (germline): SGDLS, YYNGEE. CDR3 DNA sequence: TGTGCCAGCAGCGCATACGACAGGGGTCAAGATACGCAGTATTTT. This gives the protein CASSAYDRGQDTQYF.

The V and J genes are TRBV5-1 and TRBJ2-5, with no clear D. V was clipped by 1 base and J by 2 bases, with 9 bases between them. Germline assignment: CDR1 SGHRS and CDR2 YFSETQ. CDR3 length: 14 amino acids. Here the CDR3 DNA reads TGCGCCAGCAGCTTGCCCTCGCGTCAAGAGACCCAGTACTTC. Residues: CASSLPSRQETQYF.

As concerns this clone: At the DNA level, this CDR3 is encoded by other sequences in the same sample as well. V gene TRBV15 combines with J gene TRBJ2-1; D is perhaps TRBD2 (6 bases). There are 15 residues in the CDR3. The germline V and J ends were trimmed by 3 bases and 0 bases, with 9 bases remaining between them. From germline, CDR1 is LNHNV and CDR2 YYDKDF (reference sequence). CDR3 loop: CATSSGGSSYNEQFF. CDR3 nucleotides: TGTGCCACCAGCAGCGGGGGTAGCTCCTACAATGAGCAGTTCTTC.

V is TRBV4-2 and J is TRBJ1-4, with TRBD1 matching 8 bases. CDR1 and CDR2 from the germline V gene are LGHNA and YNFKEQ. After removal of 1 base from V and 4 bases from J, the junction contained 5 bases not matched to a gene. The CDR3 consists of 16 residues. The CDR3 reads CASSQARDRINEKLFF. DNA of the CDR3: TGTGCCAGCAGCCAAGCTAGGGACAGGATTAATGAAAAACTGTTTTTT.

CDR3 DNA: TGTGCCAGTAGTATAATGGCGGGCAATCAGCCCCAGCATTTT. This codes for CASSIMAGNQPQHF. This rearrangement joins TRBV19 to TRBJ1-5; D gene unclear. Trimming stripped 2 bases from V and 2 bases from J, with 7 bases between. The CDR3 runs to 14 residues. From germline, CDR1 is LNHDA and CDR2 SQIVND (reference sequence).

The J gene is TRBJ2-5, the V gene TRBV7-9; 7 bases are a match to TRBD2. CDR1 is SEHNR, CDR2 FQNEAQ, per germline (reference sequence). The CDR3 loop spans 13 amino acids. After removal of 5 bases from V and 4 bases from J, the junction contained 4 bases not matched to a gene. The CDR3 region has the DNA TGTGCCAGCAGCCCCAGCGGGGCAGAGACCCAGTACTTC. Translation gives CASSPSGAETQYF.

The chain uses TRBV6-1 and TRBJ1-6, with 9 bases that match TRBD1. The CDR3 is 14 amino acids. Germline V CDR1 and CDR2: MNHNS, SASEGT. After removal of 3 bases from V and 9 bases from J, the junction contained 3 bases not matched to a gene. This chain's CDR3 is CASSDGTGSSPLHF. CDR3 bases: TGTGCCAGCAGTGATGGGACAGGGTCTTCACCCCTCCACTTT.

Here the CDR3 reads CASSFTFPGGEKLFF. As DNA, the CDR3 is TGTGCCAGCAGTTTTACGTTCCCTGGGGGGGAAAAACTGTTTTTT. This sequence joins TRBV7-6 and TRBJ1-4; TRBD1 is a possible D gene (5 bases). CDR3 length: 15 amino acids. V was trimmed by 6 bases and J by 8 bases, leaving 19 bases between them. From germline, CDR1 is SGHVS and CDR2 FNYEAQ.

J is TRBJ2-3 and V is TRBV7-6; possible D gene TRBD2, 5 bases. V dropped 5 bases and J dropped 2 bases, with 17 bases sitting between them. The germline V gene has CDR1 SGHVS and CDR2 FNYEAQ. This CDR3 spans 16 amino acids. The CDR3: CASSPRAGHPTDTQYF. The CDR3 DNA reads TGTGCCAGCAGCCCCCGGGCGGGCCATCCCACAGATACGCAGTATTTT.

The CDR3 bases are TGTGCCAGCAGTTTACTAAGACAGGAGGGCTACACCTTC. It specifies CASSLLRQEGYTF. This chain connects TRBV12-3 or TRBV12-4 to TRBJ1-2; weak D call: TRBD1 (6 bases). This CDR3 spans 13 amino acids. V lost 2 bases, J lost 8 bases, and 12 bases lay in between.

The chain joins TRBV27 to TRBJ2-7, with 7 bases matching TRBD2. J lost 2 bases, V lost 6 bases, and 10 bases had no gene match. The germline V gene has CDR1 MNHEY and CDR2 SMNVEV (reference sequence). The CDR3 runs 15 residues. Here the CDR3 reads CASRLQTSFTYEQYF. In DNA form, the CDR3 reads TGTGCCAGCAGGTTGCAGACTAGCTTTACCTACGAGCAGTACTTC.